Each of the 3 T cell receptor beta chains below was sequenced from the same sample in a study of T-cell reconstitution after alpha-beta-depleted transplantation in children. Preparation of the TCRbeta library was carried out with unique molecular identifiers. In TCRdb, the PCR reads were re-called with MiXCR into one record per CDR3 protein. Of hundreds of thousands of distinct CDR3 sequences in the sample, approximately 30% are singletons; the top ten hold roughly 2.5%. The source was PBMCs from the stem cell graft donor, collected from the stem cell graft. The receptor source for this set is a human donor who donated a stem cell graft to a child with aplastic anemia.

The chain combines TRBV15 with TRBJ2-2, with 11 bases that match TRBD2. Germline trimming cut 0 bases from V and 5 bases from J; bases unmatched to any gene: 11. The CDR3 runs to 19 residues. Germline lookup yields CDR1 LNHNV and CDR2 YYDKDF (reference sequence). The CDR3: CATSRDLAGGPSGTGELFF. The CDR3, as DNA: TGTGCCACCAGCAGAGATTTAGCGGGAGGGCCCTCGGGGACCGGGGAGCTGTTTTTT. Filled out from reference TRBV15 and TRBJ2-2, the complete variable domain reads DAMVIQNPRYQVTQFGKPVTLSCSQTLNHNVMYWYQQKSSQAPKLLFHYYDKDFNNEADTPDNFQSRRPNTSFCFLDIRSPGLGDTAMYLCATSRDLAGGPSGTGELFFGEGSRLTVL.

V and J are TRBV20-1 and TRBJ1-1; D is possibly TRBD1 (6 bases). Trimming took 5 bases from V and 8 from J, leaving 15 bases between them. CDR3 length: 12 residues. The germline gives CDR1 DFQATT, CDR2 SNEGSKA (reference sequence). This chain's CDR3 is CSASPGTTEAFF. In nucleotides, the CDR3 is TGCAGTGCTTCTCCCGGGACAACAGAAGCTTTCTTT.

The CDR3, as DNA: TGTGCCACCAGCAGAGATCGAGGGTATGGGACTGAAGCTTTCTTT. This codes for CATSRDRGYGTEAFF. J is TRBJ1-1 and V is TRBV15; D gene ambiguous. The V end was cut by 0 bases, the J end by 5 bases, with 13 bases between. Germline CDR1 and CDR2: LNHNV and YYDKDF (reference sequence). The CDR3 consists of 15 residues.